Listed here are 2 T cell receptor beta chains from one sample, sequenced in a study of response to subunit inactivated influenza vaccine. From the RT-PCR reads, TCRdb called clonotypes with MiXCR, one entry per CDR3 protein. This table holds a few hundred thousand distinct CDR3 sequences, approximately 15% found once. The input for sequencing was PBMCs from blood, taken roughly 13 days after vaccination. The receptors originated from a man aged 50 to 60 who received an inactivated influenza vaccine.

This clonotype was detected many times. The gene calls are TRBV5-1 and TRBJ2-5, with D maybe TRBD1 (6 bases). This CDR3 spans 14 amino acids. CDR1 is SGHRS, CDR2 YFSETQ, per germline. The ends were cut back, 7 bases at V and 0 bases at J, with 13 bases in the middle. The CDR3 reads CASFTGMDQETQYF. CDR3 nucleotide sequence: TGCGCCAGCTTTACAGGGATGGACCAAGAGACCCAGTACTTC.

The genes are TRBV7-9 and TRBJ1-1; TRBD1 matches 7 bases. From germline, CDR1 is SEHNR and CDR2 FQNEAQ (reference sequence). The junction had 12 bases not matched to a gene; V was cut back by 3 bases and J by 5 bases. There are 16 residues in the CDR3. CDR3 amino acids: CASSFFNRGRGTEAFF. CDR3 nucleotides: TGTGCCAGCAGCTTCTTTAACAGGGGAAGGGGAACTGAAGCTTTCTTT.